This is a list of T cell receptor beta chains from one sample in a study of cytomegalovirus exposure and HLA in healthy donors. Using immunoSEQ multiplex PCR, the repertoire was profiled, and TCRdb retains in-frame clones only, with some absent. The sample lists under 200,000 clones; around 83% were seen once. Sequences were obtained from PBMCs. The receptors derive from a woman aged 18-29 years in good health and CMV-seronegative. The CDR3 runs from the conserved cysteine through the conserved F or W. Fields, in order: J gene, D gene, clone size, V gene, CDR3 protein, CDR3 DNA. D genes are given only for firm matches. Expanded clones are given a class, and other clones once, few, many or no size at all.

TRBJ1-2 TRBD1 NA TRBV4-2 CASSQVLDRGHGYTF TGTGCCAGCAGCCAGGTCCTGGACAGGGGCCATGGCTACACCTTC
TRBJ2-1 TRBD2 NA TRBV7-9 CASQRPAGNEQFF TGTGCCAGCCAGAGGCCAGCGGGGAATGAGCAGTTCTTC
TRBJ2-7 TRBD1 NA TRBV6-5 CASRTGTGGGYEQYF TGTGCCAGCAGAACCGGGACAGGGGGCGGTTACGAGCAGTACTTC
TRBJ1-1 NA NA TRBV11-2 CASSLGQGSAFF TGTGCCAGCAGCTTAGGGCAGGGATCAGCTTTCTTT
TRBJ1-5 NA NA TRBV6-1 CASRKETDYQPQHF TGTGCCAGCAGAAAGGAGACGGATTATCAGCCCCAGCATTTT
TRBJ2-4 NA NA TRBV30 CAWSGTSRNIQYF TGTGCCTGGAGTGGTACGAGTAGAAACATTCAGTACTTC
TRBJ2-1 NA NA TRBV21-1 CATPDLGQGNEQFF TGTGCCACCCCGGATTTGGGACAGGGGAATGAGCAGTTCTTC
TRBJ1-2 TRBD1 few TRBV5-6 CASSLGTGTGVYGYTF TGTGCCAGCAGCTTGGGGACCGGGACAGGGGTCTATGGCTACACCTTC
TRBJ2-6 NA NA TRBV28 CASRRQVSGANVLTF TGTGCCAGCAGGAGACAGGTCTCTGGGGCCAACGTCCTGACTTTC
TRBJ1-2 NA NA TRBV7-9 CASSPGGADGYTF TGTGCCAGCAGCCCAGGCGGGGCGGATGGCTACACCTTC
TRBJ2-7 NA NA TRBV9 CASSVAGEGREQYF TGTGCCAGCAGCGTAGCGGGAGAAGGGCGCGAGCAGTACTTC
TRBJ2-1 NA NA TRBV4-3 CASSSRRERSHNEQFF TGCGCCAGCAGCTCACGCCGGGAACGCTCCCACAATGAGCAGTTCTTC
TRBJ1-1 TRBD1 few TRBV30 CAWNPGQGITEAFF TGTGCCTGGAACCCCGGACAGGGAATAACTGAAGCTTTCTTT
TRBJ2-5 NA NA TRBV11-2 CASSLGGSGGTQYF TGTGCCAGCAGCTTAGGCGGGTCCGGGGGGACCCAGTACTTC
TRBJ2-5 TRBD2 NA TRBV13 CASSFRLAGGEQETQYF TGTGCCAGCAGCTTTCGTCTAGCGGGAGGGGAACAAGAGACCCAGTACTTC
TRBJ2-7 NA NA TRBV21-1 CASSKDRLPSYEQYF TGTGCCAGCAGCAAAGATAGACTGCCTTCCTACGAGCAGTACTTC
TRBJ1-1 NA NA TRBV6-6 CASSEKGTEAFF TGTGCCAGCAGTGAGAAGGGGACTGAAGCTTTCTTT
TRBJ2-1 TRBD2 NA TRBV28 CASSLGTSSLDEQFF TGTGCCAGCAGTTTAGGGACTAGCTCGTTGGATGAGCAGTTCTTC
TRBJ1-1 NA few TRBV5-6 CASQTGNTEAFF TGTGCCAGCCAAACAGGGAACACTGAAGCTTTCTTT
TRBJ2-3 NA NA TRBV5-8 CASSLKRLQYF TGTGCCAGCAGCTTGAAACGGTTGCAGTATTTT
TRBJ2-2 NA NA TRBV27 CATTGEANTGELFF TGTGCCACCACGGGGGAAGCGAACACCGGGGAGCTGTTTTTT
TRBJ2-2 NA NA TRBV5-4 CASSLDGAAGELFF TGTGCCAGCAGCTTGGATGGGGCGGCCGGGGAGCTGTTTTTT
TRBJ2-1 TRBD2 NA TRBV19 CASKSFPGLVVDEQFF TGTGCCAGTAAATCTTTCCCGGGACTAGTCGTCGATGAGCAGTTCTTC
TRBJ1-6 NA NA TRBV7-8 CASSLRQEFSSALHF TGTGCCAGCAGCTTACGACAGGAATTCTCATCGGCCCTCCACTTT
TRBJ2-2 TRBD2 NA TRBV7-6 CASSLGTSPNTGELFF TGTGCCAGCAGCTTAGGGACTAGCCCAAACACCGGGGAGCTGTTTTTT
TRBJ2-5 NA NA TRBV7-2 CASSLEGLQTQYF TGTGCCAGCAGCTTAGAAGGACTCCAGACCCAGTACTTC
TRBJ1-1 NA NA TRBV27 CASSLYGTEAFF TGTGCCAGCAGTTTATACGGCACTGAAGCTTTCTTT
TRBJ1-5 NA NA TRBV28 CASTPDSEYVSNQPQHF TGTGCCAGCACCCCGGACAGCGAATATGTTAGCAATCAGCCCCAGCATTTT
TRBJ2-1 NA NA TRBV4-1 CASSPLPPLAYSYNEQFF TGCGCCAGCAGCCCACTACCCCCGCTAGCGTATTCCTACAATGAGCAGTTCTTC
TRBJ1-1 NA once TRBV4-2 CASSQDGLGQGGVNTEAFF TGTGCCAGCAGCCAAGATGGGTTAGGGCAGGGAGGAGTGAACACTGAAGCTTTCTTT
TRBJ1-5 NA NA TRBV5-4 CASSHRRGNQVGSNQPQHF TGTGCCAGCAGCCACAGGAGGGGAAATCAGGTGGGTAGCAATCAGCCCCAGCATTTT
TRBJ1-1 TRBD1 NA TRBV6-6 CATAGGGRTEAFF TGTGCCACGGCAGGGGGCGGAAGAACTGAAGCTTTCTTT
TRBJ2-7 NA NA TRBV27 CASSLSRDSIYEQYF TGTGCCAGCAGTTTATCGCGGGACTCAATCTACGAGCAGTACTTC
TRBJ1-2 NA NA TRBV30 CAWSRGQFYGYTF TGTGCCTGGAGTCGAGGACAGTTCTATGGCTACACCTTC
TRBJ2-7 TRBD1 once TRBV30 CAWSGQGTYEQYF TGTGCCTGGAGTGGACAGGGAACCTACGAGCAGTACTTC
TRBJ2-3 NA NA TRBV19 CASSIAGPTDTQYF TGTGCCAGTAGTATTGCGGGGCCCACAGATACGCAGTATTTT
TRBJ1-2 NA NA TRBV27 CASSFEGRGNYGYTF TGTGCCAGCAGTTTCGAAGGACGGGGGAACTATGGCTACACCTTC
TRBJ2-3 TRBD2 NA TRBV6-5 CASRGTSVSTDTQYF TGTGCCAGCCGCGGAACTAGCGTAAGCACAGATACGCAGTATTTT
TRBJ2-1 TRBD2 NA TRBV4-3 CASSQVPQLLAGGNTEQFF TGCGCCAGCAGCCAAGTCCCCCAGTTACTAGCGGGAGGGAATACTGAGCAGTTCTTC
TRBJ1-3 NA NA TRBV28 CASSFYRGGNTIYF TGTGCCAGCAGTTTTTATAGGGGTGGAAACACCATATATTTT
TRBJ2-1 NA few TRBV6-5 CASSYGRTYEQFF TGTGCCAGCAGTTACGGCAGGACTTATGAGCAGTTCTTC
TRBJ1-2 NA NA TRBV6-1 CASSGLYRDGYTF TGTGCCAGCAGTGGATTATACAGGGACGGCTACACCTTC
TRBJ2-5 TRBD2 NA TRBV11-2 CASSVGTSGYQETQYF TGTGCCAGCAGCGTCGGGACTAGCGGTTACCAAGAGACCCAGTACTTC
TRBJ1-2 NA NA TRBV2 CASSDSGRYGYTF TGTGCCAGCAGTGATAGCGGTCGCTATGGCTACACCTTC
TRBJ1-5 TRBD1 NA TRBV27 CASSLMRGRQPQHF TGTGCCAGCAGTTTGATGAGGGGGCGACAGCCCCAGCATTTT
TRBJ2-7 NA NA TRBV19 CASSIRGVYYEQYF TGTGCCAGTAGTATCAGAGGAGTGTACTACGAGCAGTACTTC
TRBJ1-1 NA NA TRBV19 CASSIEGTSGRDTEAFF TGTGCCAGTAGTATAGAGGGGACATCAGGGCGGGACACTGAAGCTTTCTTT
TRBJ2-1 TRBD1 NA TRBV19 CASSLPRTGRYNEQFF TGTGCCAGTAGCCTTCCCCGGACAGGGCGGTACAATGAGCAGTTCTTC
TRBJ1-2 TRBD1 few TRBV19 CASSIEGQRINYGYTF TGTGCCAGTAGTATTGAGGGACAGCGTATTAACTATGGCTACACCTTC
TRBJ2-5 NA NA TRBV11-2 CASSPLPGVQETQYF TGTGCCAGCAGCCCTCTCCCGGGAGTCCAAGAGACCCAGTACTTC
TRBJ2-7 NA NA TRBV11-2 CASSLVLGRGNYEQYF TGTGCCAGCAGCTTAGTGTTAGGTAGGGGGAATTACGAGCAGTACTTC